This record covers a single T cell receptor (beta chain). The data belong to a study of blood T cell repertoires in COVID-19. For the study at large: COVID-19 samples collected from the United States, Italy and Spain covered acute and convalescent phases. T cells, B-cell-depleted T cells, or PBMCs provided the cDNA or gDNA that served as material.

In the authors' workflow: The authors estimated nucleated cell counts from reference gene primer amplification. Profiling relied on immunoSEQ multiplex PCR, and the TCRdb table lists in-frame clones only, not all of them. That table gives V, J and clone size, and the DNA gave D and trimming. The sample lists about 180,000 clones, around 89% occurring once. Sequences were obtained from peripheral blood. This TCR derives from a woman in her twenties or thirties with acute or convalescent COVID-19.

The chain's CDR3 is CASSPPIGTSAQSSYEQYF. The CDR3 DNA is TGTGCCAGCAGCCCCCCCATCGGGACTAGCGCCCAGTCGTCCTACGAGCAGTACTTC. V usage is TRBV7-9 and J usage is TRBJ2-7; TRBD2 aligns across 10 bases. The CDR3 runs to 19 residues. V gave up 5 bases and J gave up 1 base; unmatched junction bases: 17. Germline CDR1 reads SEHNR; CDR2 reads FQNEAQ (reference sequence).